This TCR beta chain was sequenced in a study of technical replicates of blood from four donors. Trimming shortened V by 5 bases and J by 4 bases, and 9 bases separated the two germline ends. The CDR3 totals 12 residues. The germline gives CDR1 SNHLY, CDR2 FYNNEI. Only one count was recorded for this clone. Assay used: immunoSEQ multiplex PCR; TCRdb lists only in-frame clones, some missing. Counted here are 10,000 to 15,000 clones, 85% to 95% occurring once; the ten biggest clones make up roughly 6.7%. This clonotype was obtained from a human donor in good health. Sequenced: PBMCs. This chain uses TRBV2 with TRBJ2-7; D not certain. DNA for the CDR3: TGTGCCAGCAGTTTCCAGGTATACGAGCAGTACTTC. Translated, it gives CASSFQVYEQYF.